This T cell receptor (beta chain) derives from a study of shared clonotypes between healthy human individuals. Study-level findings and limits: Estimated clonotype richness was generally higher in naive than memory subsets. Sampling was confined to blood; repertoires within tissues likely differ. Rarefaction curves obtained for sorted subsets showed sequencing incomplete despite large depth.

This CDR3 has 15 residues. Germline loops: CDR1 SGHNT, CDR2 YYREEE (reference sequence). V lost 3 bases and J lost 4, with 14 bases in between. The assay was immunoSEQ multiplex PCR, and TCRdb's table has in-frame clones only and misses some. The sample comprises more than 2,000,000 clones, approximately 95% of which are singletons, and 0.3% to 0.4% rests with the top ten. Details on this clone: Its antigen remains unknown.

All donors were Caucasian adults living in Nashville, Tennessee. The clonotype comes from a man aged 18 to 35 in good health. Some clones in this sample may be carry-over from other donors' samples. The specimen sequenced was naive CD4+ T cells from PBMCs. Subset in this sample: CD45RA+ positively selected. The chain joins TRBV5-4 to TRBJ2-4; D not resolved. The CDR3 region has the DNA TGTGCCAGCAGCTCCCCGACGGACGGAAAAAACATTCAGTACTTC. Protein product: CASSSPTDGKNIQYF.